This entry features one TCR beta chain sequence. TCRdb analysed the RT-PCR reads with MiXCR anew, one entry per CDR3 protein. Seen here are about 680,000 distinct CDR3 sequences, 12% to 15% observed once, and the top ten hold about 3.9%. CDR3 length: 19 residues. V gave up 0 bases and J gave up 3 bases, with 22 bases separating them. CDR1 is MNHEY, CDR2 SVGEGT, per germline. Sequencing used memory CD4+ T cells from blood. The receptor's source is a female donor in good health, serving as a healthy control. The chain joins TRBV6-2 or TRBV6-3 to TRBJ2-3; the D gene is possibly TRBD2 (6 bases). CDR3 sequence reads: CASSYSRLASTRGTDTQYF. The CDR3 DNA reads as TGTGCCAGCAGTTACTCGAGGCTAGCGTCCACCCGGGGAACAGATACGCAGTATTTT.